A single sample gave rise to the 25 T cell receptor beta chains below, sequenced in a study of OX40 agonist ivuxolimab in advanced cancers. This table comes from immunoSEQ multiplex PCR, and its TCRdb copy is limited to in-frame clones, with some not included. The repertoire holds more than 80,000 clones, 75% to 95% seen once, with around 1.7% in the top ten. Sequencing was performed on CD4+ or CD8+ T cells sorted from blood, taken in a trial of the OX40 agonist ivuxolimab. Receptors originate from an adult with an advanced solid tumor such as melanoma, head and neck, liver or kidney cancer.

The gene calls are TRBV2 and TRBJ2-3, with 8 bases matching TRBD1. The CDR3 sequence is 15 residues long. From germline, CDR1 is SNHLY and CDR2 FYNNEI. Unmatched junction bases numbered 16, after V lost 11 bases and J lost 6 bases. CDR3 loop: CAGAKDRALTDTQYF. CDR3 nucleotides: TGTGCCGGTGCCAAGGACAGGGCCCTCACGGATACGCAGTATTTT. Combining the CDR3 with reference TRBV2 and TRBJ2-3 gives the whole variable domain EPEVTQTPSHQVTQMGQEVILRCVPISNHLYFYWYRQILGQKVEFLVSFYNNEISEKSEIFDDQFSVERPDGSNFTLKIRSTKLEDSAMYFCAGAKDRALTDTQYFGPGTRLTVL.

The rearrangement uses TRBV7-2 and TRBJ2-5; D uncertain. The germline gives CDR1 SGHTA, CDR2 FQGNSA. The V and J ends lost 7 bases and 0 bases respectively, with 9 bases between them. There are 13 residues in the CDR3. The CDR3 coding sequence is TGTGCCAGCACCAGATACAACCAAGAGACCCAGTACTTC. Amino acids: CASTRYNQETQYF. The full variable domain, completed using reference TRBV7-2 and TRBJ2-5, is GAGVSQSPSNKVTEKGKDVELRCDPISGHTALYWYRQSLGQGLEFLIYFQGNSAPDKSGLPSDRFSAERTGGSVSTLTIQRTQQEDSAVYLCASTRYNQETQYFGPGTRLLVL.

The chain links TRBV19 to TRBJ1-1; 7 positions agree with TRBD1. Germline V lookup: CDR1 LNHDA, CDR2 SQIVND (reference sequence). V lost 8 bases and J lost 0; bases outside the gene matches: 9. This CDR3 spans 15 amino acids. In DNA form, the CDR3 reads TGTGCCAGTGGGACAGCCGCCCTTATGAACACTGAAGCTTTCTTT. The encoded protein is CASGTAALMNTEAFF.

The rearrangement joins TRBV18 to TRBJ1-2; tentative D call: TRBD1 (6 bases). The V and J ends lost 3 bases and 10 bases respectively, with 18 bases between them. CDR3 length: 14 amino acids. Germline loops: CDR1 KGHSH, CDR2 LQKENI. The CDR3 spells CASSPTGTRVPYTF. CDR3 sequence (DNA): TGTGCCAGCTCACCCACCGGGACAAGAGTACCCTACACCTTC.

V usage is TRBV5-1 and J usage is TRBJ2-2; 8 bases match TRBD2. V lost 4 bases and J lost 4; bases outside the gene matches: 6. Looked up from germline, CDR1 is SGHRS and CDR2 is YFSETQ. The CDR3 consists of 15 residues. The CDR3 coding sequence is TGCGCCAGCAGCGATAGCGGGATCGGCACCGGGGAGCTGTTTTTT. This sequence encodes CASSDSGIGTGELFF.

The rearrangement joins TRBV5-1 to TRBJ1-3, with D unresolved. Germline CDR1 SGHRS, CDR2 YFSETQ. There are 14 residues in the CDR3. The germline V and J ends were trimmed by 4 bases and 0 bases, with 8 bases remaining between them. The CDR3 protein is CASSLSGSGNTIYF. The DNA for the CDR3 is TGCGCCAGCAGCCTGAGCGGCTCTGGAAACACCATATATTTT.

The chain employs TRBV2 and TRBJ2-4, with a tentative D call TRBD1 (5 bases). This CDR3 is 14 amino acids long. In germline, CDR1 is SNHLY, CDR2 FYNNEI. V lost 8 bases, J lost 8 bases, and 19 bases lay in between. CDR3 sequence reads: CASDRRSREDIQYF. The CDR3 DNA reads as TGTGCCAGCGACAGAAGGTCAAGGGAAGACATTCAGTACTTC.

This chain connects TRBV19 to TRBJ1-2, with D maybe TRBD1 (5 bases). The CDR3 is 12 residues long. Trimming cost V 4 bases and J 5 bases, with 8 bases left between them. Germline assignment: CDR1 LNHDA and CDR2 SQIVND (reference sequence). The CDR3 is CASSTSGYGYTF. Written as DNA, the CDR3 is TGTGCCAGTAGTACCTCAGGGTATGGCTACACCTTC.

V is TRBV20-1 and J is TRBJ2-7; D gene unclear. This CDR3 contains 11 residues. Trimming cost V 6 bases and J 4 bases, with 10 bases left between them. Germline loops: CDR1 DFQATT, CDR2 SNEGSKA (reference sequence). CDR3 coding DNA: TGCAGTGCGAGCGCCTTATACGAGCAGTACTTC. It codes for CSASALYEQYF.

This clone appeared once. The CDR3 sequence: CASNKLGQATDTQYF. The CDR3 DNA reads TGTGCCAGCAACAAACTCGGACAGGCCACAGATACGCAGTATTTT. This sequence joins TRBV7-9 and TRBJ2-3, with TRBD1 identical over 7 bases. Germline V lookup: CDR1 SEHNR, CDR2 FQNEAQ (reference sequence). The CDR3 runs to 15 residues. The junction had 9 bases not matched to a gene; V was cut back by 7 bases and J by 2 bases. Full variable domain (missing parts from reference TRBV7-9 and TRBJ2-3): DTGVSQNPRHKITKRGQNVTFRCDPISEHNRLYWYRQTLGQGPEFLTYFQNEAQLEKSRLLSDRFSAERPKGSFSTLEIQRTEQGDSAMYLCASNKLGQATDTQYFGPGTRLTVL.

V usage is TRBV6-7 and J usage is TRBJ2-4; unclear D gene. TRBV6-7 is an ORF, and what it does is uncertain. This CDR3 has 9 residues. V was clipped by 11 bases and J by 2 bases, with 1 base between them. CDR3 residues: CASKNIQYF. In DNA form, the CDR3 reads TGTGCCTCCAAAAACATTCAGTACTTC.

The chain carries TRBV11-2 and TRBJ1-1, with D perhaps matching TRBD1 (6 bases). CDR3 length: 13 residues. The V end lost 1 base, the J end lost 11 bases, and 14 bases lay between the germline ends. Germline assignment: CDR1 SGHAT and CDR2 FQNNGV. CDR3 nucleotides: TGTGCCAGCAGCTTAGGTACTACAGGGATTGCTTTCTTT. Translated: CASSLGTTGIAFF.

The chain is built from TRBV18 and TRBJ2-1; 8 bases agree with TRBD1. CDR3 length: 15 residues. CDR1 is KGHSH, CDR2 LQKENI, per germline. Trimming removed 3 bases from V and 11 bases from J; junction bases left unmatched: 12. The CDR3 protein is CASSPDGTGVSQQFF. DNA for the CDR3: TGTGCCAGCTCACCGGACGGGACAGGCGTTAGCCAGCAGTTCTTC.

In its sample, this clone was seen once. The chain links TRBV5-6 to TRBJ1-6; D is perhaps TRBD1 (5 bases). The CDR3 extends over 14 amino acids. CDR1 is SGHDT and CDR2 is YYEEEE in the germline V gene. V was trimmed by 4 bases and J by 4 bases, leaving 9 bases between them. CDR3 amino acids: CASSGGTYNSPLHF. In DNA, the CDR3 is TGTGCCAGCAGCGGGGGGACTTATAATTCACCCCTCCACTTT.

V and J are TRBV7-9 and TRBJ2-7; D not certain. CDR1 SEHNR and CDR2 FQNEAQ come from the germline V gene (reference sequence). V was trimmed by 1 base and J by 6 bases, leaving 16 bases between them. The CDR3 covers 15 residues. As DNA, the CDR3 is TGTGCCAGCAGCTTAGTTTTGGGCAATTCTGGCGAGCAGTACTTC. Protein product: CASSLVLGNSGEQYF.

V usage is TRBV19 and J usage is TRBJ2-7; D gene ambiguous. This CDR3 is built from 14 residues. From germline, CDR1 is LNHDA and CDR2 SQIVND (reference sequence). The V end lost 0 bases, the J end lost 5 bases, and 11 bases lay between the germline ends. In DNA form, the CDR3 reads TGTGCCAGTAGTATAGAGCTTTCCCGGGACGAGCAGTACTTC. Protein product: CASSIELSRDEQYF.

This clone was recorded only once. The chain carries TRBV6-6 and TRBJ2-1; 9 bases match TRBD2. Germline values: CDR1 MNHNY, CDR2 SVGAGI (reference sequence). The CDR3 consists of 16 residues. With 6 bases clipped from V and 2 bases from J, the junction kept 8 bases outside the gene matches. The CDR3: CASRGKAGGTYNEQFF. The CDR3 DNA is TGTGCCAGCAGGGGAAAAGCGGGAGGCACCTACAATGAGCAGTTCTTC.

V is TRBV18 and J is TRBJ1-1, with a tentative D call TRBD1 (5 bases). This CDR3 is built from 15 residues. V was cut by 0 bases and J by 1 base, with 9 bases left in between. Germline assignment: CDR1 KGHSH and CDR2 LQKENI. CDR3 in amino acids: CASSPPKGRNTEAFF. The CDR3 nucleotides read TGTGCCAGCTCACCACCGAAGGGGAGGAACACTGAAGCTTTCTTT.

This clone has a handful of counts. CDR3 region: CASSLGTGYTDTQYF. The CDR3 DNA reads TGTGCCAGCAGCTTAGGGACAGGGTACACAGATACGCAGTATTTT. The chain recombines TRBV11-3 with TRBJ2-3; 8 nucleotides match TRBD1. J gave up 2 bases and V 1 base, and 2 bases lay outside the gene matches. CDR3 length: 15 residues. Germline V CDR1 and CDR2: SGHNT, YENEEA.

The chain recombines TRBV10-3 with TRBJ1-4, with 7 nucleotides matching TRBD1. Germline assignment: CDR1 ENHRY and CDR2 SYGVKD. The J segment lost 2 bases and the V segment lost 4 bases, leaving 7 bases of the junction unmatched. This CDR3 has 16 amino acids. The CDR3 sequence: CAISAGTAGTNEKLFF. CDR3 nucleotide sequence: TGTGCCATCAGTGCAGGGACAGCCGGCACTAATGAAAAACTGTTTTTT.

The rearrangement links TRBV5-1 to TRBJ1-5; 9 bases align to TRBD1. The trim removed 0 bases at V and 1 base at J, leaving 2 bases unmatched. In germline, CDR1 is SGHRS, CDR2 YFSETQ. The CDR3 is 16 residues long. CDR3 protein: CASSLGQGGSNQPQHF. Here the CDR3 DNA reads TGCGCCAGCAGCTTGGGACAGGGGGGCAGCAATCAGCCCCAGCATTTT.

This chain joins TRBV28 and TRBJ2-5; no firm D call. CDR1 and CDR2 (germline): MDHEN, SYDVKM. V lost 4 bases to trimming and J lost 1 base, with 19 bases between them. The CDR3 is 17 residues long. DNA of the CDR3: TGTGCCAGCAGTTCCAGGTTTGCGGCAGAATTCCAAGAGACCCAGTACTTC. Translation: CASSSRFAAEFQETQYF.

The rearrangement links TRBV27 to TRBJ1-2, with unresolved D. CDR3 length: 14 amino acids. Germline V gene data show CDR1 as MNHEY and CDR2 as SMNVEV (reference sequence). Deletions cut 10 bases from V and 0 bases from J, with 15 bases between. The CDR3 bases are TGTGCCACCCGAAGCCACGGAGCTAACTATGGCTACACCTTC. Translation gives CATRSHGANYGYTF.

J is TRBJ2-6 and V is TRBV5-1; weak D call: TRBD1 (5 bases). The CDR3 runs 15 residues. The ends were cut back, 4 bases at V and 2 bases at J, with 10 bases in the middle. The germline V gene encodes CDR1 SGHRS and CDR2 YFSETQ. The CDR3 nucleotides read TGCGCCAGCAGCCCCGGCAGGGCTGGGGCCAACGTCCTGACTTTC. It translates to CASSPGRAGANVLTF.

This clone appeared once. V usage is TRBV6-5 and J usage is TRBJ2-7; D possibly corresponds to TRBD2 (5 bases). Trimming took off 4 bases at V and 6 bases at J, with 13 bases between the two ends. Germline V gives CDR1 MNHEY, CDR2 SVGAGI. The CDR3 contains 13 residues. Written as DNA, the CDR3 is TGTGCCAGCAGTTTGCGCCGGGAAACCGAGCAGTACTTC. As protein: CASSLRRETEQYF.